This entry is about one T cell receptor beta chain. Its specificity is not known. These data come from a study of cytotoxic CD8 clonotypes in ibrutinib-treated CLL. Study-wide points: Against age-matched healthy donors, baseline clonality ran higher and tracked circulating CD8+ T-cell counts.

Trimming removed 6 bases from V and 3 bases from J; junction bases left unmatched: 12. This CDR3 comprises 17 residues. From germline, CDR1 is LNHDA and CDR2 SQIVND (reference sequence). Clones were sequenced by immunoSEQ multiplex PCR, and TCRdb holds only the in-frame ones, with some missing. The sample lists roughly 70,000 clones, 90% occurring once. The clonotype originates from a human donor with chronic lymphocytic leukemia. The V call is TRBV19, the J call TRBJ2-1, with 9 positions matching TRBD2. Sample: PBMCs, taken after 12 months of ibrutinib treatment. This chain's CDR3 is CASSSSTSGRNYNEQFF. The CDR3 DNA sequence: TGTGCCAGTAGCTCTTCGACAAGCGGGAGGAACTACAATGAGCAGTTCTTC.